A selection of T cell receptor beta chains follows, all from one sample in a study of spatial heterogeneity in lung cancer. TCRdb recomputed calls from the 5' RACE reads with MiXCR, one row per CDR3 protein. The sample lists 15,000 to 20,000 distinct CDR3 sequences; 7.5% were seen once. The specimen comprised lung tumor tissue, sampled at surgery. The origin of the receptors is a male donor with early-stage non-small cell lung cancer. Each CDR3 is given with its conserved first and last residue. The order of the fields is D gene, V gene, CDR3 protein. The D gene is left open where the match is weak.

.	TRBV28	CASSRTEGYTF
TRBD2	TRBV25-1	CASSDSLGGGSYNEQFF
TRBD1	TRBV6-5	CASKGQGADEQFF
TRBD1	TRBV7-6	CASSPTGGQPLYGYTF
.	TRBV18	CASSLLSENTEAFF
TRBD2	TRBV6-6	CASSYSSGGAVNEQFF
TRBD1	TRBV5-6	CASNRQGANEQFF
.	TRBV7-8	CASSYGVDHSGNTIYF
.	TRBV18	CASSLENQPQHF
TRBD1	TRBV28	CASSSPGQKNYGYTF
.	TRBV6-1	CASRDGAGELFF
.	TRBV11-2	CASSSQWSTGDTF
.	TRBV7-9	CASSRNSLSETQYF
.	TRBV6-5	CASSYSEFTEAFF
TRBD1	TRBV7-2	CASSSRDSPFGNTIYF
.	TRBV6-5	CASRLSRMGGSYEQYF
TRBD1	TRBV6-2/TRBV6-3	CASSYWRGTGEGQPQHF
.	TRBV28	CASSPLPIGGIYEKLFF
TRBD2	TRBV4-2	CASSQGLTSGGAEDEQYF
.	TRBV4-3	CASSQVARPITRSYGYTF
.	TRBV2	CASSDDRRMNTEAFF
.	TRBV9	CASSPTFPQGEGEAFF
.	TRBV5-1	CASAPGDYNEQFF
.	TRBV7-2	CASSLDPAMDTQYF
.	TRBV28	CASLLGSTDTQYF
.	TRBV27	CASSLILGGNSPLHF
.	TRBV6-5	CASRYQLSSYNEQFF
TRBD1	TRBV5-5	CASSPRDRQETQYF
TRBD1	TRBV18	CASSPDRVNGYTF
.	TRBV10-2	CASSVSGVMNTEAFF
TRBD1	TRBV6-5	CASSYRYVRTGGDTGELFF
TRBD2	TRBV4-2	CASSQDGGTSLAKTQYF
.	TRBV28	CASSWRGEEKLFF
.	TRBV10-1	CASSAGTGNNSPLHF
.	TRBV6-1	CASSPRMGGNTEAFF
.	TRBV7-2	CASSREFDQPQHF
TRBD1	TRBV4-1	CASSQDALLQGAYEQYF
.	TRBV28	CASSPQVTQYF
.	TRBV12-3/TRBV12-4	CASSSGTVETQYF